One and the same sample provided the 25 T cell receptor beta chains below, sequenced in a study of T cell responses to AZD1222 COVID-19 vaccine. Profiled with immunoSEQ multiplex PCR; TCRdb holds only in-frame clones, not every one. Among more than 85,000 clones, 84% were seen once, and the ten largest hold 17%. This specimen consisted of peripheral blood, obtained on day 0 of AZD1222 vaccination. All receptors come from an adult in good health.

The chain links TRBV28 to TRBJ1-5, with D tentatively TRBD1 (5 bases). Trimming removed 5 bases from V and 5 bases from J, with 19 bases in between. Germline V gives CDR1 MDHEN, CDR2 SYDVKM. The CDR3 totals 16 residues. The chain's CDR3 is CASSIGGRGAYQPQHF. The CDR3 DNA reads TGTGCCAGCAGTATCGGGGGGAGAGGAGCGTATCAGCCCCAGCATTTT.

V and J are TRBV4-3 and TRBJ2-4; 7 positions agree with TRBD1. Losses at the gene ends were 1 base for V and 0 bases for J; bases not matched to a gene: 6. Germline V gives CDR1 LGHNA, CDR2 YSLEER. The CDR3 consists of 17 residues. As DNA, the CDR3 is TGCGCCAGCAGCCAAGGACTTACAGGGGTAGCCAAAAACATTCAGTACTTC. Translated: CASSQGLTGVAKNIQYF.

The chain joins TRBV18 to TRBJ2-7; D gene ambiguous. V gave up 4 bases and J gave up 3 bases, with 4 bases separating them. The CDR3 totals 11 residues. Germline V gene lookup returns CDR1 KGHSH and CDR2 LQKENI. In DNA, the CDR3 is TGTGCCAGCTCACTCCGCTACGAGCAGTACTTC. This translates into CASSLRYEQYF.

CDR3 sequence reads: CASSLSGGSSYEQYF. The CDR3 DNA reads as TGCGCCAGCAGCTTGAGTGGGGGGAGCTCCTACGAGCAGTACTTC. The chain is built from TRBV5-1 and TRBJ2-7; D perhaps matches TRBD2 (6 bases). The CDR3 sequence is 15 residues long. Trimming shortened V by 1 base and J by 0 bases, and 11 bases separated the two germline ends. The germline gives CDR1 SGHRS, CDR2 YFSETQ.

CDR3 sequence: CASRAKARGNTEAFF. The DNA for the CDR3 is TGTGCCAGCAGGGCGAAAGCGAGGGGGAACACTGAAGCTTTCTTT. The chain carries TRBV28 and TRBJ1-1, with TRBD1 as a possible D gene (5 bases). Trimming stripped 6 bases from V and 1 base from J, with 15 bases between. The CDR3 is 15 residues long. Germline V CDR1 and CDR2: MDHEN, SYDVKM.

The chain couples TRBV12-3 or TRBV12-4 to TRBJ1-3; possible D gene TRBD1, 6 bases. V lost 4 bases to trimming and J lost 2 bases, with 6 bases between them. The CDR3 length is 13 residues. CDR3 residues: CASSSGAGNTIYF. DNA for the CDR3: TGTGCCAGCAGTTCAGGGGCTGGAAACACCATATATTTT.

V usage is TRBV24-1 and J usage is TRBJ2-3, with D uncertain. CDR3 length: 11 amino acids. Trimming stripped 6 bases from V and 6 bases from J, with 6 bases between. Germline V gene lookup returns CDR1 KGHDR and CDR2 SFDVKD. This CDR3 reads CATSSSDTQYF. The CDR3 DNA reads TGTGCCACCAGTTCATCGGATACGCAGTATTTT.

The chain joins TRBV29-1 to TRBJ1-2, with 7 bases aligning to TRBD1. Germline assignment: CDR1 SQVTM and CDR2 ANQGSEA. The CDR3 extends over 14 amino acids. With V trimmed by 7 bases and J by 2 bases, 10 bases remained unmatched. CDR3 coding DNA: TGCAGCGCCAAGGAGGGGACAGAAAACTATGGCTACACCTTC. Its protein is CSAKEGTENYGYTF.

CDR3 amino acids: CASSLGWGSSPLHF. In DNA form, the CDR3 reads TGTGCCAGCAGCTTAGGATGGGGGAGTTCACCCCTCCACTTT. This chain uses TRBV7-2 with TRBJ1-6, with D perhaps TRBD1 (5 bases). Trimming cost V 1 base and J 9 bases, with 10 bases left between them. The germline V gene encodes CDR1 SGHTA and CDR2 FQGNSA. This CDR3 is built from 14 residues.

The V and J genes are TRBV4-2 and TRBJ1-1; D is perhaps TRBD1 (6 bases). Looked up from germline, CDR1 is LGHNA and CDR2 is YNFKEQ. The V gene lost 1 base and the J gene lost 1 base, with 10 bases spanning the gap. The CDR3 runs 15 residues. In nucleotides, the CDR3 is TGTGCCAGCAGCCAAGGCCGGGGACAGAACACTGAAGCTTTCTTT. Translating gives CASSQGRGQNTEAFF.

This chain uses TRBV11-2 with TRBJ1-4; no definite D call. CDR3 length equals 13 residues. Trimming shortened V by 5 bases and J by 8 bases, and 12 bases separated the two germline ends. Per germline, CDR1 SGHAT and CDR2 FQNNGV. This CDR3 is CASSALSGEKLFF. DNA for the CDR3: TGTGCCAGCAGCGCATTGAGCGGAGAAAAACTGTTTTTT.

The chain carries TRBV14 and TRBJ2-2; 9 bases match TRBD1. The CDR3 sequence is 16 residues long. Germline CDR1 and CDR2: SGHDN and FVKESK. With V trimmed by 4 bases and J by 7 bases, 10 bases remained unmatched. The CDR3 DNA sequence: TGTGCCAGCAGCCGAGGGGGACAGGGTCATTTCGGGGAGCTGTTTTTT. This encodes CASSRGGQGHFGELFF.

This rearrangement joins TRBV7-2 to TRBJ2-3; D is unresolved. Trimming took off 5 bases at V and 2 bases at J, with 8 bases between the two ends. The CDR3 totals 13 residues. CDR1 and CDR2 from the germline V gene are SGHTA and FQGNSA. As DNA, the CDR3 is TGTGCCAGCAGCCCGAGGATCACAGATACGCAGTATTTT. It yields the protein CASSPRITDTQYF.

The chain couples TRBV7-2 to TRBJ2-1; 14 nucleotides agree with TRBD2. CDR1 is SGHTA and CDR2 is FQGNSA in the germline V gene. The length of the CDR3 is 16 residues. V dropped 5 bases and J dropped 6; count of bases not matched to a gene: 6. CDR3 DNA: TGTGCCAGCAGCAAACTGACTAGCGGGGGGGCCAATGAGCAGTTCTTC. This sequence encodes CASSKLTSGGANEQFF.

This chain uses TRBV9 with TRBJ1-2; weak D call: TRBD1 (5 bases). CDR3 length: 15 amino acids. The V gene's germline CDR1 is SGDLS and CDR2 YYNGEE. Between the trimmed V and J ends, which lost 0 bases and 2 bases, there was a span of 11 bases. DNA of the CDR3: TGTGCCAGCAGCGTAGTGGGCAGGGAAAACTATGGCTACACCTTC. Encoded protein: CASSVVGRENYGYTF.

The CDR3 is CATSRAGRGWTEAFF. The CDR3 DNA reads as TGTGCCACCAGCAGAGCGGGCAGGGGCTGGACTGAAGCTTTCTTT. V and J are TRBV15 and TRBJ1-1; a weak D match, TRBD1 (6 bases). Deletions cut 1 base from V and 5 bases from J, with 14 bases between. Germline CDR1 reads LNHNV; CDR2 reads YYDKDF (reference sequence). CDR3 length: 15 residues.

This rearrangement joins TRBV27 to TRBJ1-5; no clear D. The germline V and J ends were trimmed by 2 bases and 9 bases, with 20 bases remaining between them. Looked up from germline, CDR1 is MNHEY and CDR2 is SMNVEV (reference sequence). The CDR3 length is 16 residues. In nucleotides, the CDR3 is TGTGCCAGCAGTTTAGGTCCCGGGAGCCCGGAACGGCCCCAGCATTTT. It is translated as CASSLGPGSPERPQHF.

This clone has only a few counts. The rearrangement joins TRBV18 to TRBJ2-2; TRBD2 matches at 7 bases. Germline-derived CDR1 and CDR2 are KGHSH and LQKENI. This CDR3 is 17 amino acids long. J was trimmed by 4 bases and V by 6 bases; bases with no gene match: 14. The DNA for the CDR3 is TGTGCCAGCTCGCCCCGACTAGCACCCGAGAGCACCGGGGAGCTGTTTTTT. Encoded protein: CASSPRLAPESTGELFF.

J is TRBJ1-1 and V is TRBV7-9; D remains ambiguous. Trimming pared 4 bases from V and 0 bases from J, leaving 12 bases between. The CDR3 totals 15 residues. The V gene's germline CDR1 is SEHNR and CDR2 FQNEAQ (reference sequence). The CDR3 DNA sequence: TGTGCCAGCAGCTCCGAGGGCAGTGTGAACACTGAAGCTTTCTTT. It codes for CASSSEGSVNTEAFF.

The gene calls are TRBV7-2 and TRBJ2-1; 9 nucleotides agree with TRBD1. V trimming: 5 bases; J trimming: 8 bases; junction bases outside the gene matches: 13. Looked up from germline, CDR1 is SGHTA and CDR2 is FQGNSA. This CDR3 has 16 amino acids. Here the CDR3 reads CASSTGQGSFGDEQFF. CDR3 DNA: TGTGCCAGCAGCACGGGACAGGGAAGCTTCGGGGATGAGCAGTTCTTC.

This rearrangement joins TRBV29-1 to TRBJ2-3; 11 positions agree with TRBD2. CDR1 SQVTM and CDR2 ANQGSEA come from the germline V gene. V gave up 6 bases and J gave up 2 bases; unmatched junction bases: 4. CDR3 length: 14 amino acids. The CDR3 sequence: CSVTSGGPTDTQYF. For the CDR3, the DNA is TGCAGCGTCACTAGCGGGGGACCCACAGATACGCAGTATTTT.

This clone was counted between two and nine times. The rearrangement links TRBV7-6 to TRBJ1-6; 7 bases fit TRBD1. The CDR3 loop spans 16 amino acids. The germline gives CDR1 SGHVS, CDR2 FNYEAQ. V dropped 5 bases and J dropped 8; count of bases not matched to a gene: 12. CDR3 sequence: CASSAEGGGGYSPLHF. The CDR3 DNA is TGTGCCAGCAGCGCCGAAGGAGGGGGCGGATATTCACCCCTCCACTTT.

V usage is TRBV25-1 and J usage is TRBJ1-2, with a tentative D call TRBD1 (5 bases). CDR1 and CDR2 (germline): MGHDK, SYGVNS. The CDR3 length is 11 residues. V was cut by 7 bases and J by 8 bases, with 11 bases left in between. CDR3 loop: CASTGLTGYTF. For the CDR3, the DNA is TGTGCCAGCACAGGGTTAACGGGCTACACCTTC.

The CDR3 DNA is TGTGCCACCAGCAGAGATCATCCCGAGACCCAGTACTTC. This gives the protein CATSRDHPETQYF. The chain couples TRBV15 to TRBJ2-5; D is unresolved. Trimming took 0 bases from V and 5 from J, leaving 7 bases between them. Germline V lookup: CDR1 LNHNV, CDR2 YYDKDF (reference sequence). The CDR3 sequence is 13 residues long.

The chain uses TRBV29-1 and TRBJ1-1; D is perhaps TRBD1 (6 bases). Trimming shortened V by 7 bases and J by 4 bases, and 13 bases separated the two germline ends. This CDR3 has 12 residues. CDR1 is SQVTM, CDR2 ANQGSEA, per germline. This chain's CDR3 is CSGAGAGTEAFF. CDR3 nucleotide sequence: TGCAGCGGGGCGGGGGCAGGCACTGAAGCTTTCTTT.